Shown below are 15 T cell receptor beta chains from a single sample sequenced in a study of cytomegalovirus exposure and HLA in healthy donors. This table comes from immunoSEQ multiplex PCR, and its TCRdb copy is limited to in-frame clones, with some not included. In the table there are 150,000 or so clones, 65% to 90% of which are singletons. Sequencing was carried out using PBMCs. These receptor sequences come from a man aged 18 to 29 in good health and CMV-seropositive.

The rearrangement joins TRBV19 to TRBJ1-2; possibly TRBD1 for D (5 bases). The CDR3 is 15 amino acids. V was cut by 10 bases and J by 2 bases, with 20 bases left in between. The germline V gene has CDR1 LNHDA and CDR2 SQIVND (reference sequence). The CDR3 DNA is TGTGCCACCTCAAGGGGTCAGGCGTTAAACTATGGCTACACCTTC. Amino acids: CATSRGQALNYGYTF.

This clone appeared once. The chain couples TRBV11-2 to TRBJ1-3; TRBD1 matches 9 bases. This CDR3 is built from 16 residues. CDR1 SGHAT and CDR2 FQNNGV come from the germline V gene. With V trimmed by 10 bases and J by 2 bases, 12 bases remained unmatched. The CDR3 nucleotides read TGTGCCACCTCCAACCCACAGGGGGCAGCTGGAAACACCATATATTTT. Translating gives CATSNPQGAAGNTIYF.

This sequence joins TRBV5-1 and TRBJ2-5; D is unclear. Germline values: CDR1 SGHRS, CDR2 YFSETQ. This CDR3 comprises 15 residues. Trimming stripped 3 bases from V and 2 bases from J, with 14 bases between. Here the CDR3 DNA reads TGCGCCAGCAGCTCCCCCGGCCCCGGGCAAGAGACCCAGTACTTC. As protein: CASSSPGPGQETQYF.

The genes are TRBV7-9 and TRBJ2-7, with D maybe TRBD1 (5 bases). V was pared by 3 bases and J by 4 bases, with 16 bases between. Germline values: CDR1 SEHNR, CDR2 FQNEAQ (reference sequence). This CDR3 is built from 15 residues. DNA for the CDR3: TGTGCCAGCAGCTTGGCCGAGGCAGGGCCATACGAGCAGTACTTC. Residues: CASSLAEAGPYEQYF.

This clone occurred many times. The V call is TRBV6-6, the J call TRBJ2-3; the D gene is possibly TRBD2 (5 bases). CDR1 and CDR2 (germline): MNHNY, SVGAGI (reference sequence). This CDR3 comprises 13 residues. V lost 6 bases and J 4 bases, leaving 11 bases between the germline ends. CDR3: CASRIGGADTQYF. The CDR3, as DNA: TGTGCCAGCAGGATCGGAGGCGCAGATACGCAGTATTTT.

The V gene is TRBV7-9, the J gene TRBJ1-3; D not resolved. The CDR3 has 8 amino acids. Per germline, CDR1 SEHNR and CDR2 FQNEAQ (reference sequence). Between the trimmed V and J ends, which lost 5 bases and 13 bases, there was a span of 3 bases. The CDR3 spells CASSPIYF. In DNA, the CDR3 is TGTGCCAGCAGCCCGATATATTTT.

The rearrangement links TRBV7-8 to TRBJ2-7; 11 bases are shared with TRBD2. The CDR3 is made up of 16 amino acids. CDR1 is SGHVS and CDR2 is FQNEAQ in the germline V gene. The J segment lost 2 bases and the V segment lost 4 bases, leaving 7 bases of the junction unmatched. The CDR3: CASSYDPGLAAYEQYF. CDR3 DNA sequence: TGTGCCAGCAGCTATGACCCGGGACTAGCGGCCTACGAGCAGTACTTC.

The chain has TRBV5-6 and TRBJ1-4; D is perhaps TRBD1 (6 bases). V was trimmed by 0 bases and J by 3 bases, leaving 12 bases between them. This CDR3 is 16 amino acids long. Germline lookup yields CDR1 SGHDT and CDR2 YYEEEE. The CDR3 nucleotides are TGTGCCAGCAGCTTGGGTTTGCGGACAGCTAATGAAAAACTGTTTTTT. It specifies CASSLGLRTANEKLFF.

The chain links TRBV27 to TRBJ2-7, with 9 bases matching TRBD1. The V gene end was trimmed by 5 bases and the J gene end by 1 base; junction bases not matched to a gene: 6. The CDR3 contains 15 residues. The V gene's germline CDR1 is MNHEY and CDR2 SMNVEV (reference sequence). The CDR3 DNA is TGTGCCAGCAGTCCGGTGGGACAGGGATCCTACGAGCAGTACTTC. It codes for CASSPVGQGSYEQYF.

The gene calls are TRBV18 and TRBJ1-2; D perhaps matches TRBD1 (6 bases). CDR1 and CDR2 (germline): KGHSH, LQKENI. Trimming took off 3 bases at V and 4 bases at J, with 21 bases between the two ends. This CDR3 is built from 17 residues. CDR3 nucleotides: TGTGCCAGCTCACCCATGGGTCCAGGGGCTGATGCCTATGGCTACACCTTC. It codes for CASSPMGPGADAYGYTF.

The V and J genes are TRBV21-1 and TRBJ1-3; the table's D call of TRBD1 was not tested on the DNA. TRBV21-1 is listed as a pseudogene. The CDR3 runs 15 residues. This CDR3 reads CASSKEGQPGNTIYF. The CDR3 DNA sequence: TGTGCCAGCAGCAAAGAGGGACAGCCTGGAAACACCATATATTTT.

V usage is TRBV9 and J usage is TRBJ2-3, with TRBD2 identical over 10 bases. Germline assignment: CDR1 SGDLS and CDR2 YYNGEE. This CDR3 is 16 amino acids long. V lost 4 bases and J lost 2; bases outside the gene matches: 7. The CDR3 DNA sequence: TGTGCCAGCAGCCTGGGACTAGCGCCTTACACAGATACGCAGTATTTT. Its translation is CASSLGLAPYTDTQYF.

The chain carries TRBV2 and TRBJ2-7; 8 positions agree with TRBD1. Germline values: CDR1 SNHLY, CDR2 FYNNEI. The CDR3 sequence is 14 residues long. Trimming at V came to 5 bases and at J to 3 bases, leaving 6 bases not matched to a gene. CDR3 coding DNA: TGTGCCAGCAGTAGATCAGGGGGCCTCTACGAGCAGTACTTC. Protein product: CASSRSGGLYEQYF.

The genes are TRBV4-3 and TRBJ2-7; the match to TRBD1 covers 7 bases. The J segment lost 0 bases and the V segment lost 3 bases, leaving 5 bases of the junction unmatched. Germline V gene lookup returns CDR1 LGHNA and CDR2 YSLEER. This CDR3 has 15 amino acids. The CDR3 spells CASSQGQWSSYEQYF. CDR3 in DNA: TGCGCCAGCAGCCAGGGACAGTGGAGCTCCTACGAGCAGTACTTC.

J is TRBJ2-1 and V is TRBV2; 8 nucleotides align to TRBD2. Unmatched junction bases numbered 9, after V lost 8 bases and J lost 0 bases. The germline V gene encodes CDR1 SNHLY and CDR2 FYNNEI. The CDR3 length is 16 residues. CDR3 sequence reads: CASEGVAGSSYNEQFF. The CDR3 DNA reads as TGTGCCAGCGAGGGGGTAGCGGGGAGCTCCTACAATGAGCAGTTCTTC.